This T cell receptor beta chain emerged from a study of blood T cell repertoires in COVID-19. For the study at large: Acute and convalescent COVID-19 specimens originated in the United States, Italy and Spain.

The CDR3 extends over 13 amino acids. CDR1 and CDR2 from the germline V gene are MDHEN and SYDVKM. V was clipped by 7 bases and J by 5 bases; unmatched bases: 6. Per the original data handling: Counts of nucleated cells, estimated from reference gene primer amplification, were obtained. TCRdb's table, derived via immunoSEQ multiplex PCR, lists solely in-frame clones and lacks some. That table is the source of V, J and clone size, and D and trimming were worked out from the DNA. The data hold about 93,000 clones, with approximately 80% observed a single time. V and J are TRBV28 and TRBJ2-5, with TRBD2 identical over 8 bases. The TCR was taken from a human donor in a cohort sampled during active COVID-19. Sequenced: peripheral blood. CDR3 residues: CASNSGGWETQYF. CDR3 nucleotide sequence: TGTGCCAGCAACTCGGGGGGGTGGGAGACCCAGTACTTC.